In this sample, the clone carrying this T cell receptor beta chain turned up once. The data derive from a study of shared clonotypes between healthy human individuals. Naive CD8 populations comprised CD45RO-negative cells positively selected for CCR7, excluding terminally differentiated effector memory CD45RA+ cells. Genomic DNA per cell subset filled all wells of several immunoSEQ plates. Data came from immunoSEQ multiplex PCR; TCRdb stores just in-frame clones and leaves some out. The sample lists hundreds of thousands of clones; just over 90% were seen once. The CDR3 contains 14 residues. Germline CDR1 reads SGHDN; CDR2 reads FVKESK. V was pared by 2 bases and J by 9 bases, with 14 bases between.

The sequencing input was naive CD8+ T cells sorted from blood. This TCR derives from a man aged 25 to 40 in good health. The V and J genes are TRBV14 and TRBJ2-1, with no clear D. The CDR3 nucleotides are TGTGCCAGCAGCCAACTTTGGATGTCCGGTGAGCAGTTCTTC. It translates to CASSQLWMSGEQFF. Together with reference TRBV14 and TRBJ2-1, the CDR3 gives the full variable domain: EAGVTQFPSHSVIEKGQTVTLRCDPISGHDNLYWYRRVMGKEIKFLLHFVKESKQDESGMPNNRFLAERTGGTYSTLKVQPAELEDSGVYFCASSQLWMSGEQFFGPGTRLTVL.